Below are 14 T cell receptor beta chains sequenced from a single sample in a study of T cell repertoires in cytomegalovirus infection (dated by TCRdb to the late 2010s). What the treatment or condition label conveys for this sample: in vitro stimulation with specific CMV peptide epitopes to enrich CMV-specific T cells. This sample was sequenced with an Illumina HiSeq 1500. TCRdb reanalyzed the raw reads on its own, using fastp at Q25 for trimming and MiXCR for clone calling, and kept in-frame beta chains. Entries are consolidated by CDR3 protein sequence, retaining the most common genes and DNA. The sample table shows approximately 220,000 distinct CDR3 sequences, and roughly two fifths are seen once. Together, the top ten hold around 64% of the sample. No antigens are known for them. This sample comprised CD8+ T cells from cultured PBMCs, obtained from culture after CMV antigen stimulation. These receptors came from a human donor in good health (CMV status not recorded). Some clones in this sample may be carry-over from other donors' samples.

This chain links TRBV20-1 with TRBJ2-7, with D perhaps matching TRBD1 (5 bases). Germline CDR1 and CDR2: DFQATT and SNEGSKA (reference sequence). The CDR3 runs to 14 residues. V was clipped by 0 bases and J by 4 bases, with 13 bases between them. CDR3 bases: TGCAGTGCTAGAGATACGACAGCATATTACGAGCAGTACTTC. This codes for CSARDTTAYYEQYF.

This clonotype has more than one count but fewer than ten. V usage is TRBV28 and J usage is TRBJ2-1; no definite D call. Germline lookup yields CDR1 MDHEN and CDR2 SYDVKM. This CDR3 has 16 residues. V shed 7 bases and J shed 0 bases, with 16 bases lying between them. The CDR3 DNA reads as TGTGCCAGCACCTTAAATGCGGTAAGCTCCTACAATGAGCAGTTCTTC. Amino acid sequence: CASTLNAVSSYNEQFF. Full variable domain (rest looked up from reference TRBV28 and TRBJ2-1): DVKVTQSSRYLVKRTGEKVFLECVQDMDHENMFWYRQDPGLGLRLIYFSYDVKMKEKGDIPEGYSVSREKKERFSLILESASTNQTSMYLCASTLNAVSSYNEQFFGPGTRLTVL.

CDR3 coding DNA: TGTGCCAGCAGTTTATCGGCATTCTATGGCTACACCTTC. Its protein is CASSLSAFYGYTF. The gene calls are TRBV27 and TRBJ1-2; D unclear. CDR1 MNHEY and CDR2 SMNVEV come from the germline V gene (reference sequence). The V gene lost 0 bases and the J gene lost 4 bases, with 6 bases spanning the gap. The CDR3 runs to 13 residues.

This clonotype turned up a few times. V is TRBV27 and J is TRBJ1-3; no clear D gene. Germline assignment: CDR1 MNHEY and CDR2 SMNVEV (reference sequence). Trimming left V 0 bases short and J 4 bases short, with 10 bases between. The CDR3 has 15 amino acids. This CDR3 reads CASSLSVGWGNTIYF. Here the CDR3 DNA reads TGTGCCAGCAGTTTATCGGTCGGTTGGGGAAACACCATATATTTT.

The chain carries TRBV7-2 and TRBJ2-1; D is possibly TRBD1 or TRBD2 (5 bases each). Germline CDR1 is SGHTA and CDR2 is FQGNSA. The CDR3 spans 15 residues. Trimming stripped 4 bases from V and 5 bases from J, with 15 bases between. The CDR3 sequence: CASSSGTIVDNEQFF. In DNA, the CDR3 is TGTGCCAGCAGCTCCGGGACGATTGTGGACAATGAGCAGTTCTTC.

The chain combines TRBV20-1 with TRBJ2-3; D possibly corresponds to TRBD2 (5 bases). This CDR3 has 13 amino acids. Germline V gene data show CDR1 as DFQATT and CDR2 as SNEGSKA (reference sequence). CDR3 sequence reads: CTPAGVSTDTQYF. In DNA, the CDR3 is TGCACCCCGGCCGGGGTTAGCACAGATACGCAGTATTTT.

The CDR3 protein is CASSSLLEREHTDTQYF. The CDR3 coding sequence is TGTGCCAGCAGTTCCCTTTTGGAGCGCGAACACACAGATACGCAGTATTTT. V usage is TRBV28 and J usage is TRBJ2-3, with no clear D. Trimming left V 4 bases short and J 2 bases short, with 19 bases between. From germline, CDR1 is MDHEN and CDR2 SYDVKM. This CDR3 region has 17 residues. Together with reference TRBV28 and TRBJ2-3, the CDR3 gives the full variable domain: DVKVTQSSRYLVKRTGEKVFLECVQDMDHENMFWYRQDPGLGLRLIYFSYDVKMKEKGDIPEGYSVSREKKERFSLILESASTNQTSMYLCASSSLLEREHTDTQYFGPGTRLTVL.

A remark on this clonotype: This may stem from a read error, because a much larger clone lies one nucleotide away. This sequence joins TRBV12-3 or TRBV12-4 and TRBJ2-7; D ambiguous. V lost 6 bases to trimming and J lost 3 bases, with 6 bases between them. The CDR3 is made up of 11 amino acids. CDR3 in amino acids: CASSTYYEQYF. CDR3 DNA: TGTGCCAGCAGCACCTACTACGAGCAGTACTTC.

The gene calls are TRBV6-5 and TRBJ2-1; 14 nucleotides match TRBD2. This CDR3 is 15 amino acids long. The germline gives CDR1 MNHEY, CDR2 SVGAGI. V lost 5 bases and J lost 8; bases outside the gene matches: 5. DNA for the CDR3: TGTGCCAGCAGTATCGGACTAGCGGGGGGTGATGAGCAGTTCTTC. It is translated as CASSIGLAGGDEQFF.

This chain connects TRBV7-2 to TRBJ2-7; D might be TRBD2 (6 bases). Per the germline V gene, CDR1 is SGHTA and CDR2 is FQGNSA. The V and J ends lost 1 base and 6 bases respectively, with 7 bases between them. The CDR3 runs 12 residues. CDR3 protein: CASSLGGVEQYF. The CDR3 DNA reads TGTGCCAGCAGCTTAGGCGGGGTCGAGCAGTACTTC.

CDR3 in DNA: TGTGCCAGCAGCCAGGATAGGGGGGGAACCAAAAACATTCAGTACTTC. Protein sequence: CASSQDRGGTKNIQYF. The chain recombines TRBV3-1 with TRBJ2-4; D might be TRBD2 (7 bases). This CDR3 has 16 amino acids. Trimming left V 3 bases short and J 2 bases short, with 14 bases between. CDR1 is LGHDT and CDR2 is YNNKEL in the germline V gene (reference sequence).

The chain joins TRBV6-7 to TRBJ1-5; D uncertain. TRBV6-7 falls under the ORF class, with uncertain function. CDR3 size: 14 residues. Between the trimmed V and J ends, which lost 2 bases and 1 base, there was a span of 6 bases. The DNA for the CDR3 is TGTGCCAGCAGTTACCCGAGGAGCAATCAGCCCCAGCATTTT. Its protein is CASSYPRSNQPQHF.

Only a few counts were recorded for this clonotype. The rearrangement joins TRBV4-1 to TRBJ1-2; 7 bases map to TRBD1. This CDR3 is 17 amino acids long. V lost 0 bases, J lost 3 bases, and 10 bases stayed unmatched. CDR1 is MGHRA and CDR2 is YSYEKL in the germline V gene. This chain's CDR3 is CASSQENRGDIHYGYTF. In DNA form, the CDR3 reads TGCGCCAGCAGCCAAGAGAACAGGGGCGACATTCACTATGGCTACACCTTC.

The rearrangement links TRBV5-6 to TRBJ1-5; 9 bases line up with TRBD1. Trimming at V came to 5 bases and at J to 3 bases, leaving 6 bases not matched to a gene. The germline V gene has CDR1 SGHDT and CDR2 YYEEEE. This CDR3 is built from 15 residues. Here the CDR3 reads CASSTGTGNNQPQHF. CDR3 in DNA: TGTGCCAGCAGTACCGGGACAGGGAACAATCAGCCCCAGCATTTT.